The text below deals with one T cell receptor beta chain. This specimen comes from a study of shared clonotypes between healthy human individuals. All participating donors were Caucasian adults from Nashville, Tennessee. Here immunoSEQ multiplex PCR was the method, and the copy in TCRdb shows in-frame clones only, minus some. The sample lists 2 million to 2.5 million clones, more than 80% occurring once. The germline V gene has CDR1 MNHNS and CDR2 SASEGT. This CDR3 has 15 residues. J gave up 7 bases and V 8 bases, and 9 bases lay outside the gene matches. Sequencing input: naive CD4+ T cells from PBMCs. Stated subset: CD45RA+ positively selected. The rearrangement joins TRBV6-1 to TRBJ2-1, with 12 bases fitting TRBD1. This TCR was recovered from a man between 18 and 29 years old in good health. Some clones in this sample may be carry-over from other donors' samples. The CDR3 DNA sequence: TGTGCCAGCGAAAAGGGGACAGGGGGCAAAAATGAGCAGTTCTTC. It is translated as CASEKGTGGKNEQFF.